Described below is a single T cell receptor beta chain sequence and its context. The data are from a study of blood T cell repertoires in COVID-19. About the study: Material from acute and convalescent COVID-19 was sourced from the United States, Italy and Spain. Sample material is recorded as cDNA or gDNA derived from T cells, B-cell-depleted T cells, or PBMCs.

The CDR3 runs 12 residues. The germline CDR1 and CDR2 sequences are MNHNS and SASEGT. V was shortened by 1 base and J by 12 bases, with 13 bases between the two germline ends. In the original workflow: It was from reference gene primer amplification that nucleated cell counts were estimated. Sequenced by immunoSEQ multiplex PCR; TCRdb stores in-frame clones only, minus some. That table is the source of V, J and clone size, and D and trimming were worked out from the DNA. Of about 56,000 clones in the sample, approximately 80% were seen once. V and J are TRBV6-1 and TRBJ2-7, with a weak D call TRBD2 (6 bases). Sequencing input: peripheral blood. The source is a woman over 75 with acute or convalescent COVID-19. CDR3 amino acids: CASSEGLGGLYF. The CDR3 DNA is TGTGCCAGCAGTGAAGGGTTGGGAGGTCTGTACTTC.